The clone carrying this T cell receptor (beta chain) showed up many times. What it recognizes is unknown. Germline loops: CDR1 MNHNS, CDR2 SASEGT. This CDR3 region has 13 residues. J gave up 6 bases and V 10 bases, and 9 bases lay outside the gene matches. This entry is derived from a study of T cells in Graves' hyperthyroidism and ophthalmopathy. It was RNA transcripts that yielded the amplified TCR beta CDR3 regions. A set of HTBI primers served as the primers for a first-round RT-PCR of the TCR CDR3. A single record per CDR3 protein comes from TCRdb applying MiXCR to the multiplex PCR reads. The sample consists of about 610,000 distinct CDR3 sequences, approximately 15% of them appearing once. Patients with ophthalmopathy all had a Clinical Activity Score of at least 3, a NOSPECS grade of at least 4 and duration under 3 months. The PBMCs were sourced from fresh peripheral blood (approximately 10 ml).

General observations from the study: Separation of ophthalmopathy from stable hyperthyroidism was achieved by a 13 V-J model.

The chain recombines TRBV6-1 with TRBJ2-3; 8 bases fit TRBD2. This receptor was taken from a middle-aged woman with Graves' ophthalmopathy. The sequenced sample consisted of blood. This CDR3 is CATLSIAGDTQYF. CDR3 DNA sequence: TGTGCCACCCTATCGATAGCGGGGGATACGCAGTATTTT.